These T cell receptor beta chains were read from a single sample in a study of T cell responses to AZD1222 COVID-19 vaccine. The protocol was immunoSEQ multiplex PCR, while the TCRdb copy is restricted to in-frame clones and leaves out a portion. The table includes about 120,000 clones, 80% to 90% detected once. The source was peripheral blood, collected on day 0 of AZD1222 vaccination. These TCRs come from an adult in good health. Both conserved end residues are trimmed from each CDR3. Clone size is shown for a subset of rows, as once, few, many or a class of expanded clone.

CDR3aa: ASSEVGLDTTQY
v_gene: TRBV2
j_gene: TRBJ2-3
abundance: .

CDR3aa: ASSQEVGQSYGYT
v_gene: TRBV4-1
j_gene: TRBJ1-2
abundance: .

CDR3aa: ATSIDRVRNQPQH
v_gene: TRBV15
j_gene: TRBJ1-5
abundance: .

CDR3aa: ASSEHTGGKSGGYT
v_gene: TRBV2
j_gene: TRBJ1-2
abundance: .

CDR3aa: SVRGRYQETQY
v_gene: TRBV29-1
j_gene: TRBJ2-5
abundance: .

CDR3aa: ASGVAGGVGNEQF
v_gene: TRBV7-3
j_gene: TRBJ2-1
abundance: .

CDR3aa: ASSQESGEQY
v_gene: TRBV4-1
j_gene: TRBJ2-7
abundance: many

CDR3aa: ASSPGANVLT
v_gene: TRBV12-3/TRBV12-4
j_gene: TRBJ2-6
abundance: .

CDR3aa: ASSPGRTSLGEQF
v_gene: TRBV5-1
j_gene: TRBJ2-1
abundance: .

CDR3aa: ASSFGTGGEKLF
v_gene: TRBV7-2
j_gene: TRBJ1-4
abundance: .

CDR3aa: ASSLRGGQPQH
v_gene: TRBV28
j_gene: TRBJ1-5
abundance: .

CDR3aa: ASSDSPEGVYNEQF
v_gene: TRBV6-4
j_gene: TRBJ2-1
abundance: .

CDR3aa: ASSLTGQTGELF
v_gene: TRBV5-1
j_gene: TRBJ2-2
abundance: .

CDR3aa: ATSGTVPHEQF
v_gene: TRBV24-1
j_gene: TRBJ2-1
abundance: .

CDR3aa: ASSRDSYEQY
v_gene: TRBV28
j_gene: TRBJ2-7
abundance: .

CDR3aa: ASSSGTGNYGYT
v_gene: TRBV5-4
j_gene: TRBJ1-2
abundance: .

CDR3aa: ASSTGQGQETQY
v_gene: TRBV7-9
j_gene: TRBJ2-5
abundance: .

CDR3aa: ASSLVSVANYGYT
v_gene: TRBV5-4
j_gene: TRBJ1-2
abundance: few